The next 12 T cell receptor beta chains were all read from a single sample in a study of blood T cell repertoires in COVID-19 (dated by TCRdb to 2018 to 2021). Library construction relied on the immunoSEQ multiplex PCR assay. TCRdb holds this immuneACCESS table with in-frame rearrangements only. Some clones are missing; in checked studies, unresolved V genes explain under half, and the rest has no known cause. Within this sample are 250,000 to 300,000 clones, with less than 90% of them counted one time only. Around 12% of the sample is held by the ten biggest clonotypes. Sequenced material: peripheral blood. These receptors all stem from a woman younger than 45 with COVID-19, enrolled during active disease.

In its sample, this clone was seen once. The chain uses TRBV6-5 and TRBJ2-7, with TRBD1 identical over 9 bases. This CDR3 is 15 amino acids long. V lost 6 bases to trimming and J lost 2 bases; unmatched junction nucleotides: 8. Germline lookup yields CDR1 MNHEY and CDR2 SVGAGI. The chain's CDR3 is CASSHRGLEPYEQYF. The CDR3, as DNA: TGTGCCAGCAGCCACAGGGGGCTGGAGCCCTACGAGCAGTACTTC.

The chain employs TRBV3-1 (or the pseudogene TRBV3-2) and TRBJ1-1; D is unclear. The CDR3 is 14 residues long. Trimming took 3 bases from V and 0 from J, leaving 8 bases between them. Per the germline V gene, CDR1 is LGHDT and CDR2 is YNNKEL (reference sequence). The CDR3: CASSQTVMNTEAFF. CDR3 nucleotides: TGTGCCAGCAGCCAGACTGTTATGAACACTGAAGCTTTCTTT.

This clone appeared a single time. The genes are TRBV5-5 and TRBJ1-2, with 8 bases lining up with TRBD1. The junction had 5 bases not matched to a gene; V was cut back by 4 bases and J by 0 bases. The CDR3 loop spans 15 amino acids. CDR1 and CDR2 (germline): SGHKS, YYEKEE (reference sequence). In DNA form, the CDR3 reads TGTGCCAGCAGCGCAACAGGGGGTTCTAACTATGGCTACACCTTC. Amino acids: CASSATGGSNYGYTF.

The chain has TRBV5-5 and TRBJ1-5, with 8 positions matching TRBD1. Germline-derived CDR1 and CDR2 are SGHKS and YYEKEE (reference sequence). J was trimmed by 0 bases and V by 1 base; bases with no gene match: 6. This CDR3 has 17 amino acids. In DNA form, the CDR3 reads TGTGCCAGCAGCTTGAGCGGGACAGGCTATAGCAATCAGCCCCAGCATTTT. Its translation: CASSLSGTGYSNQPQHF.

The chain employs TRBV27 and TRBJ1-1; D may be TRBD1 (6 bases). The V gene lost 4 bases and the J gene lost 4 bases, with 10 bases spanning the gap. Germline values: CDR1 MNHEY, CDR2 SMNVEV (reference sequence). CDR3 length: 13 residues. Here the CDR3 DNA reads TGTGCCAGCAGTTCAACAGGGCGCACTGAAGCTTTCTTT. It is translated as CASSSTGRTEAFF.

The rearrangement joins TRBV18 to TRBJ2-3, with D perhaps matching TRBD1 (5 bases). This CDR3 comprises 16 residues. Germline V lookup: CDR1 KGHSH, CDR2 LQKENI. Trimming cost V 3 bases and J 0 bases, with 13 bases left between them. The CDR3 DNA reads TGTGCCAGCTCACCCAGGACACAGAGTAGCACAGATACGCAGTATTTT. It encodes CASSPRTQSSTDTQYF.

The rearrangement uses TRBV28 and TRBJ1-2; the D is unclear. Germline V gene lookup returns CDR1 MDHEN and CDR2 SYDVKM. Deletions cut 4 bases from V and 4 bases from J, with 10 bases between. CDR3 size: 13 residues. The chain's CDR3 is CASSSGFGYGYTF. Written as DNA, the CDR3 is TGTGCCAGCAGTTCGGGGTTCGGCTATGGCTACACCTTC.

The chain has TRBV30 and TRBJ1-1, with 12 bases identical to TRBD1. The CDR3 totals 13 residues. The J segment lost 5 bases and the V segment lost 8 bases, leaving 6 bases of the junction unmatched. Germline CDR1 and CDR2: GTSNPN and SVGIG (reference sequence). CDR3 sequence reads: CAGDRGPWTEAFF. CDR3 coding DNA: TGTGCCGGGGACAGGGGGCCTTGGACTGAAGCTTTCTTT.

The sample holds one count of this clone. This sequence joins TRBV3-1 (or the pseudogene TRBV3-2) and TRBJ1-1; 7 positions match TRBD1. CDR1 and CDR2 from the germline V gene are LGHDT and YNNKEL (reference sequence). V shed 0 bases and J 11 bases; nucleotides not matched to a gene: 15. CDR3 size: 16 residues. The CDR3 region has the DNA TGTGCCAGCAGCCAAGAGTCGCGAACAGGGGTTATAGGGGCTTTCTTT. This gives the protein CASSQESRTGVIGAFF.

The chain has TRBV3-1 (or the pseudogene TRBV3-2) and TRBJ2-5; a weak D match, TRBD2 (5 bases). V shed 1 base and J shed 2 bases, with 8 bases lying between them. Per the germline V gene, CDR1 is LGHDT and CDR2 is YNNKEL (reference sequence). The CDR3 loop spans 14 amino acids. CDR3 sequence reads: CASSQAGGQETQYF. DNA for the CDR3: TGTGCCAGCAGCCAAGCGGGCGGGCAAGAGACCCAGTACTTC.

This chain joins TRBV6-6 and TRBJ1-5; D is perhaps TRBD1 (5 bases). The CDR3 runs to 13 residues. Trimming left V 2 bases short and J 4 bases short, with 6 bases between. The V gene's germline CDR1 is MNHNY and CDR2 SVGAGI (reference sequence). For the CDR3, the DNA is TGTGCCAGCAGTTACCGACAGAATCAGCCCCAGCATTTT. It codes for CASSYRQNQPQHF.

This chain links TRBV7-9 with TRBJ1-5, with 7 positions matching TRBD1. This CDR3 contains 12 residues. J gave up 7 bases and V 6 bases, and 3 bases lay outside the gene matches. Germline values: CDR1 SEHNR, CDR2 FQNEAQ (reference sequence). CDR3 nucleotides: TGTGCCAGCAGGCAGGGGGAGCAGCCCCAGCATTTT. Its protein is CASRQGEQPQHF.